The next 4 T cell receptor beta chains were all read from a single sample in a study of T cell responses to AZD1222 COVID-19 vaccine. Method: immunoSEQ multiplex PCR; TCRdb's copy keeps in-frame clones and lacks some. Here the sample spans approximately 74,000 clones, about nine tenths being singletons. Sequences were derived from peripheral blood, sampled on day 0 of AZD1222 vaccination. The receptor source for this set is an adult in good health.

The V and J genes are TRBV14 and TRBJ1-2; 8 bases fit TRBD1. Germline-derived CDR1 and CDR2 are SGHDN and FVKESK. Losses at the gene ends were 5 bases for V and 4 bases for J; bases not matched to a gene: 6. The CDR3 is made up of 14 amino acids. The CDR3 DNA sequence: TGTGCCAGCAGCGTAGGGACAGGAGGCTATGGCTACACCTTC. Its protein product is CASSVGTGGYGYTF.

The CDR3 sequence: CASSPYSGGNQPQHF. The CDR3 DNA reads TGTGCCAGCAGTCCCTACTCGGGGGGCAATCAGCCCCAGCATTTT. The genes are TRBV28 and TRBJ1-5; a possible D gene is TRBD1 (5 bases). Germline V CDR1 and CDR2: MDHEN, SYDVKM. CDR3 size: 15 residues. Trimming pared 5 bases from V and 2 bases from J, leaving 13 bases between.

The chain links TRBV5-4 to TRBJ2-7, with D possibly matching TRBD2 (5 bases). The CDR3 is made up of 15 amino acids. The V gene's germline CDR1 is SGHNT and CDR2 YYREEE (reference sequence). Trimming stripped 0 bases from V and 1 base from J, with 11 bases between. CDR3 protein: CASSLDPEGSYEQYF. The CDR3 region has the DNA TGTGCCAGCAGCTTGGACCCAGAGGGTTCCTACGAGCAGTACTTC.

The chain joins TRBV18 to TRBJ2-7, with 10 bases aligning to TRBD1. Germline values: CDR1 KGHSH, CDR2 LQKENI. Germline trimming cut 6 bases from V and 2 bases from J; bases unmatched to any gene: 7. This CDR3 spans 15 amino acids. The CDR3 reads CASSRGTGDPYEQYF. CDR3 DNA: TGTGCCAGCTCGCGAGGGACAGGGGACCCCTACGAGCAGTACTTC.